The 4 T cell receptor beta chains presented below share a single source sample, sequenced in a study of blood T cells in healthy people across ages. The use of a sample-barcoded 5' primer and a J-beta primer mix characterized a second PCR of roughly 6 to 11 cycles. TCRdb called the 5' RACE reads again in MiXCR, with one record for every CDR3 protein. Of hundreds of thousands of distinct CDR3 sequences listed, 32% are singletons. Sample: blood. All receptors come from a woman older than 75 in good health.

The CDR3 region has the DNA TGTGCCAGCAGTTTGACTGACTATAGCACAGATACGCAGTATTTT. This translates into CASSLTDYSTDTQYF. This chain connects TRBV7-2 to TRBJ2-3; a weak D match, TRBD2 (5 bases). This CDR3 is 15 amino acids long. CDR1 and CDR2 from the germline V gene are SGHTA and FQGNSA. Between the trimmed V and J ends, which lost 6 bases and 0 bases, there was a span of 13 bases.

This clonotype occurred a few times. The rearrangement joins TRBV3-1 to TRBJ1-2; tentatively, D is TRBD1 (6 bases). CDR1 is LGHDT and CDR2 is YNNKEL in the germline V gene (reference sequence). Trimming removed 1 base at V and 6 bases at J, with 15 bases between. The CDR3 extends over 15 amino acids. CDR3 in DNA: TGTGCCAGCAGCCAAGGGAGGGGGGGAAGAAATGGCTACACCTTC. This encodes CASSQGRGGRNGYTF.

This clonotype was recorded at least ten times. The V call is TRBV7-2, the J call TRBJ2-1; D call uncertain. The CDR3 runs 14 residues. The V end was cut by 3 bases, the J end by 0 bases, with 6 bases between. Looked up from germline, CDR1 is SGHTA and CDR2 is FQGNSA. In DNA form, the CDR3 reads TGTGCCAGCAGCTTGCACAGCTCCTACAATGAGCAGTTCTTC. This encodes CASSLHSSYNEQFF.

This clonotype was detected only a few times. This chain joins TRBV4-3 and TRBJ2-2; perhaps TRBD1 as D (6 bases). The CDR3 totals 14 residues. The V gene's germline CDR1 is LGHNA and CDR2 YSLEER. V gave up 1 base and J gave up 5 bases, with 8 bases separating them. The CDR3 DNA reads TGCGCCAGCAGCCAAGCAGGGGTTACCGGGGAGCTGTTTTTT. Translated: CASSQAGVTGELFF.